Listed below are T cell receptor beta chains from one sample, sequenced in a study of T cells in Graves' hyperthyroidism and ophthalmopathy. TCRdb reprocessed the multiplex PCR reads via MiXCR and lists one record per CDR3 protein. The sample lists roughly 350,000 distinct CDR3 sequences, roughly 15% occurring once. Material: blood. The receptors here all came from a woman in her twenties or thirties with Graves' ophthalmopathy. CDR3s include the opening cysteine and the closing phenylalanine or tryptophan. Fields, in order: V gene, D gene, clone size, J gene, CDR3 protein, CDR3 DNA. A D gene is named only where the DNA matches it firmly. Clone size, where shown, is once, few, many, or a class for clones that have expanded.

V gene: TRBV6-1
D gene: TRBD1
clone size: .
J gene: TRBJ2-5
CDR3 protein: CASSRGTGPNFQETQYF
CDR3 DNA: TGTGCCAGCAGCCGGGGGACAGGGCCCAATTTCCAAGAGACCCAGTACTTC

V gene: TRBV7-9
D gene: TRBD2
clone size: .
J gene: TRBJ2-5
CDR3 protein: CASSSLAGEGKTQYF
CDR3 DNA: TGTGCCAGCAGCTCTTTAGCGGGGGAAGGGAAGACCCAGTACTTC

V gene: TRBV3-1
D gene: TRBD1
clone size: many
J gene: TRBJ1-1
CDR3 protein: CASSDQGGTEAFF
CDR3 DNA: TGTGCCAGCAGCGACCAGGGGGGCACTGAAGCTTTCTTT

V gene: TRBV7-9
D gene: .
clone size: many
J gene: TRBJ2-7
CDR3 protein: CASTGDSYEQYF
CDR3 DNA: TGTGCCAGCACGGGGGACTCCTACGAGCAGTACTTC

V gene: TRBV6-1
D gene: TRBD2
clone size: few
J gene: TRBJ2-3
CDR3 protein: CASLRGGLDTDTQYF
CDR3 DNA: TGTGCCAGCTTAAGAGGGGGACTAGACACAGATACGCAGTATTTT

V gene: TRBV15
D gene: .
clone size: few
J gene: TRBJ1-2
CDR3 protein: CATSRVGGAYGYTF
CDR3 DNA: TGTGCCACCAGCAGAGTGGGGGGCGCCTATGGCTACACCTTC

V gene: TRBV18
D gene: TRBD2
clone size: many
J gene: TRBJ2-7
CDR3 protein: CASSPRGRMSSYEQYF
CDR3 DNA: TGTGCCAGCTCACCGCGGGGGAGGATGAGCTCCTACGAGCAGTACTTC

V gene: TRBV9
D gene: .
clone size: few
J gene: TRBJ2-3
CDR3 protein: CASSTRQTDTQYF
CDR3 DNA: TGTGCCAGCAGCACAAGGCAAACAGATACGCAGTATTTT

V gene: TRBV4-1
D gene: .
clone size: many
J gene: TRBJ2-1
CDR3 protein: CASSQVSGYNEQFF
CDR3 DNA: TGCGCCAGCAGCCAAGTCTCGGGGTACAATGAGCAGTTCTTC

V gene: TRBV12-3/TRBV12-4
D gene: TRBD1
clone size: .
J gene: TRBJ1-2
CDR3 protein: CASRRDREGYTF
CDR3 DNA: TGTGCCAGCAGGCGAGACAGGGAGGGCTACACCTTC

V gene: TRBV7-9
D gene: .
clone size: .
J gene: TRBJ1-2
CDR3 protein: CASSRQIRYGYTF
CDR3 DNA: TGTGCCAGCAGCCGTCAAATTCGCTATGGCTACACCTTC

V gene: TRBV11-2
D gene: .
clone size: many
J gene: TRBJ2-5
CDR3 protein: CASSLQGRETQYF
CDR3 DNA: TGTGCCAGCAGCTTGCAGGGCCGGGAGACCCAGTACTTC

V gene: TRBV11-2
D gene: .
clone size: many
J gene: TRBJ2-5
CDR3 protein: CASSWVSQETQYF
CDR3 DNA: TGTGCCAGCAGCTGGGTCAGTCAAGAGACCCAGTACTTC

V gene: TRBV18
D gene: TRBD1
clone size: many
J gene: TRBJ1-2
CDR3 protein: CASSDGTGADGYTF
CDR3 DNA: TGTGCCAGCTCCGACGGAACAGGGGCAGATGGCTACACCTTC

V gene: TRBV5-8
D gene: TRBD2
clone size: many
J gene: TRBJ2-7
CDR3 protein: CASSSPLGAGETYEQYF
CDR3 DNA: TGTGCCAGCAGCTCCCCACTGGGAGCGGGGGAAACCTACGAGCAGTACTTC

V gene: TRBV6-1
D gene: TRBD1
clone size: .
J gene: TRBJ1-3
CDR3 protein: CASSQLYRGGGNTIYF
CDR3 DNA: TGTGCCAGCAGTCAACTCTACAGGGGGGGTGGAAACACCATATATTTT

V gene: TRBV28
D gene: .
clone size: many
J gene: TRBJ2-3
CDR3 protein: CASSLRSGAGTQYF
CDR3 DNA: TGTGCCAGCAGTTTACGATCGGGGGCTGGCACGCAGTATTTT

V gene: TRBV2
D gene: TRBD1
clone size: many
J gene: TRBJ2-7
CDR3 protein: CASNRQGREQYF
CDR3 DNA: TGTGCCAGCAACAGACAGGGGCGAGAGCAGTACTTC

V gene: TRBV12-3/TRBV12-4
D gene: .
clone size: many
J gene: TRBJ2-3
CDR3 protein: CASSWRVSTDTQYF
CDR3 DNA: TGTGCCAGCAGTTGGAGGGTTTCCACAGATACGCAGTATTTT

V gene: TRBV3-1
D gene: TRBD1
clone size: many
J gene: TRBJ2-2
CDR3 protein: CASSRGTGGSGELFF
CDR3 DNA: TGTGCCAGCAGCCGCGGGACAGGGGGGAGCGGGGAGCTGTTTTTT

V gene: TRBV30
D gene: TRBD1
clone size: many
J gene: TRBJ1-2
CDR3 protein: CAVRTGENYGYTF
CDR3 DNA: TGTGCTGTCCGGACAGGGGAAAACTATGGCTACACCTTC

V gene: TRBV4-1
D gene: .
clone size: many
J gene: TRBJ1-1
CDR3 protein: CASSHAPGSTEAFF
CDR3 DNA: TGCGCCAGCAGCCACGCCCCGGGGAGTACTGAAGCTTTCTTT

V gene: TRBV7-9
D gene: .
clone size: .
J gene: TRBJ2-1
CDR3 protein: CASSPVPPQQFF
CDR3 DNA: TGTGCCAGCAGCCCCGTTCCCCCCCAGCAGTTCTTC

V gene: TRBV11-2
D gene: .
clone size: .
J gene: TRBJ2-7
CDR3 protein: CASVGGGSYEQYF
CDR3 DNA: TGTGCCAGCGTCGGAGGGGGTAGCTACGAGCAGTACTTC

V gene: TRBV27
D gene: .
clone size: many
J gene: TRBJ2-1
CDR3 protein: CASARDHSYNEQFF
CDR3 DNA: TGTGCCAGCGCCCGGGACCACTCCTACAATGAGCAGTTCTTC

V gene: TRBV5-5
D gene: TRBD2
clone size: many
J gene: TRBJ2-2
CDR3 protein: CASSLWLADNTGELFF
CDR3 DNA: TGTGCCAGCAGCTTGTGGCTAGCGGATAACACCGGGGAGCTGTTTTTT

V gene: TRBV2
D gene: TRBD1
clone size: many
J gene: TRBJ1-2
CDR3 protein: CASRTRGGYTF
CDR3 DNA: TGTGCCAGCAGAACCAGGGGGGGCTACACCTTC

V gene: TRBV12-3/TRBV12-4
D gene: .
clone size: many
J gene: TRBJ2-1
CDR3 protein: CASSLANNEQFF
CDR3 DNA: TGTGCCAGCAGTTTAGCCAACAATGAGCAGTTCTTC

V gene: TRBV28
D gene: TRBD1
clone size: few
J gene: TRBJ1-5
CDR3 protein: CASSSFGQVVGVEPQHF
CDR3 DNA: TGTGCCAGCAGTTCCTTTGGACAGGTTGTAGGGGTAGAGCCCCAGCATTTT

V gene: TRBV7-9
D gene: TRBD1
clone size: many
J gene: TRBJ2-7
CDR3 protein: CASEGAMREQYF
CDR3 DNA: TGTGCCAGCGAGGGGGCTATGCGGGAGCAGTACTTC

V gene: TRBV3-1
D gene: TRBD2
clone size: many
J gene: TRBJ2-7
CDR3 protein: CASGRGIHEQYF
CDR3 DNA: TGTGCCAGCGGGAGGGGTATCCACGAGCAGTACTTC

V gene: TRBV12-5
D gene: .
clone size: .
J gene: TRBJ2-2
CDR3 protein: CASGLSGGTGELFF
CDR3 DNA: TGTGCTAGTGGTTTGTCCGGTGGGACCGGGGAGCTGTTTTTT

V gene: TRBV20-1
D gene: .
clone size: .
J gene: TRBJ1-5
CDR3 protein: CSGQEFNQPQHF
CDR3 DNA: TGCAGTGGACAGGAATTCAATCAGCCCCAGCATTTT

V gene: TRBV27
D gene: TRBD1
clone size: many
J gene: TRBJ1-5
CDR3 protein: CASSSAGQGNQPQHF
CDR3 DNA: TGTGCCAGCAGTTCCGCCGGACAGGGCAATCAGCCCCAGCATTTT

V gene: TRBV6-4
D gene: .
clone size: many
J gene: TRBJ2-3
CDR3 protein: CASSETVSSTDTQYF
CDR3 DNA: TGTGCCAGCAGCGAGACAGTGTCTAGCACAGATACGCAGTATTTT

V gene: TRBV3-1
D gene: .
clone size: many
J gene: TRBJ1-5
CDR3 protein: CASSQDFGGGGNQPQHF
CDR3 DNA: TGTGCCAGCAGCCAAGATTTTGGGGGCGGAGGCAATCAGCCCCAGCATTTT

V gene: TRBV2
D gene: TRBD2
clone size: many
J gene: TRBJ2-3
CDR3 protein: CASSEVAGNSDTQYF
CDR3 DNA: TGTGCCAGCAGTGAAGTAGCGGGGAATTCAGATACGCAGTATTTT

V gene: TRBV2
D gene: TRBD2
clone size: many
J gene: TRBJ2-4
CDR3 protein: CASSGLAGGLAKNIQYF
CDR3 DNA: TGTGCCAGCAGTGGACTAGCGGGGGGCCTAGCCAAAAACATTCAGTACTTC

V gene: TRBV4-1
D gene: .
clone size: many
J gene: TRBJ1-5
CDR3 protein: CASSQAWTFLSRNQPQHF
CDR3 DNA: TGCGCCAGCAGCCAAGCCTGGACGTTCTTATCGCGCAATCAGCCCCAGCATTTT

V gene: TRBV30
D gene: .
clone size: many
J gene: TRBJ1-5
CDR3 protein: CAWTLPGGNQPQHF
CDR3 DNA: TGTGCCTGGACTCTACCAGGGGGCAATCAGCCCCAGCATTTT

V gene: TRBV19
D gene: .
clone size: .
J gene: TRBJ2-3
CDR3 protein: CASSISEVLTDTQYF
CDR3 DNA: TGTGCCAGTAGTATTTCCGAGGTCCTCACAGATACGCAGTATTTT

V gene: TRBV6-1
D gene: .
clone size: many
J gene: TRBJ2-5
CDR3 protein: CASTENGAQETQYF
CDR3 DNA: TGTGCCAGCACCGAAAACGGGGCCCAAGAGACCCAGTACTTC

V gene: TRBV15
D gene: .
clone size: few
J gene: TRBJ1-2
CDR3 protein: CATSPGGGDYGYTF
CDR3 DNA: TGTGCCACCAGCCCCGGTGGGGGGGACTATGGCTACACCTTC